This TCR beta chain is drawn from a study of blood T cell dynamics during melanoma immunotherapy. Notes on the study in general: The study could not tell melanoma-specific clones from general immune activation.

Germline V lookup: CDR1 MNHNS, CDR2 SASEGT. V was clipped by 3 bases and J by 0 bases, with 6 bases between them. The CDR3 has 14 amino acids. Data came from immunoSEQ multiplex PCR; TCRdb stores just in-frame clones and leaves some out. Of over a thousand clones listed, 81% are singletons. The time point: week 3, after first cycle of checkpoint inhibitor. One draw preceded checkpoint blockade; another followed its first cycle at week 3. Turning to this clone: What it recognizes is unknown.

This clonotype was obtained from a human donor with melanoma. This sequence joins TRBV6-1 and TRBJ1-3; D not resolved. Sequenced material: cell-free DNA from blood, taken from a patient treated with checkpoint blockade. CDR3 nucleotide sequence: TGTGCCAGCAGTGAGAACCACTCTGGAAACACCATATATTTT. It translates to CASSENHSGNTIYF.